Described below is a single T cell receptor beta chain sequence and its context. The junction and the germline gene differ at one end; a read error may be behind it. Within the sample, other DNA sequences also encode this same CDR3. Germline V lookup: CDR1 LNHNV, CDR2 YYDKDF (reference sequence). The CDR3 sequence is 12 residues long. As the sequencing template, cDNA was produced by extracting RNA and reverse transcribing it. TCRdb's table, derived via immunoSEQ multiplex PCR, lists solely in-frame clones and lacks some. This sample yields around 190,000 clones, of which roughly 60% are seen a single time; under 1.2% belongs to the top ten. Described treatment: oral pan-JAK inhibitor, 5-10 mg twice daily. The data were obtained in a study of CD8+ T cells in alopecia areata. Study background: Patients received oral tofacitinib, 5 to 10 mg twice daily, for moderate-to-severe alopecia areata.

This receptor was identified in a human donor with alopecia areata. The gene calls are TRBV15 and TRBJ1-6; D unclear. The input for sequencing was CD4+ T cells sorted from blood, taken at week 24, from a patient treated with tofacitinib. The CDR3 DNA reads TGTGCCACCAGCAGAGGGGATTCGCCCCTCCACTTT. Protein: CATSRGDSPLHF.